This T cell receptor (beta chain) emerged from a study of shared clonotypes between healthy human individuals. Broader study findings: Sampling covered blood only; tissue repertoires likely differ.

Clones were read by immunoSEQ multiplex PCR, and TCRdb kept only the in-frame ones, dropping some. Of roughly 1,800,000 clones in the sample, just under 95% were seen once. On this clone: Its antigen is unknown.

This CDR3 region has 15 residues. Trimming stripped 2 bases from V and 5 bases from J, with 15 bases between. Naivety among CD8 cells was defined by CD45RO negativity and positive CCR7 selection, thereby excluding terminally differentiated effector memory CD45RA+ cells. The sequence derives from a man aged 18 to 30 in good health. Sequenced: naive CD8+ T cells sorted from blood. This chain uses TRBV23-1 with TRBJ1-1; D is unclear. TRBV23-1 is assigned to the ORF class and has an uncertain function. The CDR3 DNA is TGCGCCAGCAGTCAACAGACCCTAAATCGGACTGAAGCTTTCTTT. Protein: CASSQQTLNRTEAFF.